What follows describes a single T cell receptor beta chain. The authors isolated at least 7 million PBMCs per sample. Total RNA, at least 5 micrograms per sample, came from PBMCs. The data were obtained in a study of blood T cells in healthy people across ages. Study information: Capture by template switching was about one barcoded beta molecule per two T cells.

Primed by a sample-barcoded 5' primer and a J-beta primer mix, a second PCR proceeded for about 7 to 12 cycles. Through a template-switch adaptor with 12 random nucleotides, each cDNA molecule received a tag. TCRdb fed the 5' RACE reads into MiXCR, producing one record per CDR3 protein. The sample lists 450,000 to 700,000 distinct CDR3 sequences, about 25% occurring once. This CDR3 spans 16 amino acids. V lost 2 bases, J lost 1 base, and 12 bases lay in between. The V gene's germline CDR1 is SGHVS and CDR2 FQNEAQ. Input material: blood. The sequence was collected from an older woman in good health. V usage is TRBV7-8 and J usage is TRBJ2-1; D not resolved. The CDR3 region has the DNA TGTGCCAGCAGCTTACTAGGTGGAATATCCTACAATGAGCAGTTCTTC. Protein product: CASSLLGGISYNEQFF.